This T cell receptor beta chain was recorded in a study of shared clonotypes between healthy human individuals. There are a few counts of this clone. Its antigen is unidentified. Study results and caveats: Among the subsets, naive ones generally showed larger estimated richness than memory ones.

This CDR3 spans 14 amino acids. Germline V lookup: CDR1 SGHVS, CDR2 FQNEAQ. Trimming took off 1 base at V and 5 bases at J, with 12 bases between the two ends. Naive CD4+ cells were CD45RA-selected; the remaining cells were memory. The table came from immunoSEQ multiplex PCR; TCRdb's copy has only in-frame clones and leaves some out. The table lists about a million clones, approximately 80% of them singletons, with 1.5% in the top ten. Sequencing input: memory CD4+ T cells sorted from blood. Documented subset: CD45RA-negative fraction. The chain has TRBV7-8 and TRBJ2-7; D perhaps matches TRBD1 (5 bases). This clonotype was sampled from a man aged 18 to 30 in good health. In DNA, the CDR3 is TGTGCCAGCAGCTTAGGAGACAGTAGGAACGAGCAGTACTTC. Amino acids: CASSLGDSRNEQYF.